A selection of T cell receptor beta chains follows, all from one sample in a study of T cells after posttransplantation cyclophosphamide. Profiling relied on immunoSEQ multiplex PCR, and the TCRdb table lists in-frame clones only, not all of them. The sample contains some 20,000 clones, 97% of which appear only once. Sequencing was performed on naive CD4+ T cells sorted from PBMCs. These TCRs come from a man aged 50-59 years in good health, CMV-negative, and a related stem cell transplant donor. CDR3s include the opening cysteine and the closing phenylalanine or tryptophan. Each record gives: J gene, clone size, V gene, D gene, CDR3 DNA, CDR3 protein. D genes are given only for firm matches. For some rows the clone size is stated as once, few or many, or as a class when expanded; others skip it.

TRBJ2-7 | - | TRBV20-1 | - | TGCAGTGCTTTAGGGGCCGAGCAGTACTTC | CSALGAEQYF
TRBJ2-5 | - | TRBV7-2 | TRBD2 | TGTGCCAGCAGCTTCATAGCGGGGGGTACCAAGACCCAGTACTTC | CASSFIAGGTKTQYF
TRBJ2-7 | - | TRBV5-4 | - | TGTGCCAGCAGCTTACCGGGGGTTCCCTACGAGCAGTACTTC | CASSLPGVPYEQYF
TRBJ2-2 | - | TRBV5-1 | TRBD2 | TGCGCCAGCAGCTTGGAGCGGGGGGGGAACACCGGGGAGCTGTTTTTT | CASSLERGGNTGELFF
TRBJ1-1 | - | TRBV7-2 | TRBD1 | TGTGCCAGCAGCTCGTCCGGGACAGTCAACACTGAAGCTTTCTTT | CASSSSGTVNTEAFF
TRBJ2-7 | - | TRBV6-1 | - | TGTGCCAGCAGTGTAACGGCCGGGTCCCCATTGCGGCAGTACTTC | CASSVTAGSPLRQYF
TRBJ2-1 | - | TRBV27 | - | TGTGCCAGCAGTGCCGCACAGGGAAAGGGACGCAATGAGCAGTTCTTC | CASSAAQGKGRNEQFF
TRBJ1-1 | - | TRBV7-3 | - | TGTGCCAGCAGCTTAAACGGGTACACTGAAGCTTTCTTT | CASSLNGYTEAFF
TRBJ2-5 | - | TRBV7-9 | TRBD2 | TGTGCCAGCAGCTTAAGCTCTAGCGGGGGGGCCCAAGAGACCCAGTACTTC | CASSLSSSGGAQETQYF
TRBJ2-5 | - | TRBV23-1 | - | TGCGCCAGCAGTCAGTTAGTAGGGAAGAGGGAAGAGACCCAGTACTTC | CASSQLVGKREETQYF
TRBJ2-1 | - | TRBV7-9 | TRBD1 | TGTGCCAGCAGCCCGGGACAGGGTATGGATGAGCAGTTCTTC | CASSPGQGMDEQFF
TRBJ1-2 | - | TRBV27 | - | TGTGCCAGCCGGCGGGGGGCCCCCTATGGCTACACCTTC | CASRRGAPYGYTF
TRBJ2-3 | - | TRBV5-1 | TRBD2 | TGCGCCAGCAGTTCAGCGGGAACACGCACAGATACGCAGTATTTT | CASSSAGTRTDTQYF
TRBJ2-3 | - | TRBV6-5 | TRBD2 | TGTGCCAGCAGTATGCGGGAGAGCACAGATACGCAGTATTTT | CASSMRESTDTQYF
TRBJ1-4 | - | TRBV25-1 | - | TGTGCCAGCAGTGAACAGGGCGATAAACTGTTTTTT | CASSEQGDKLFF
TRBJ1-5 | - | TRBV6-1 | TRBD1 | TGTGCCAGCGTTCAAGGGGGCCTGAATCAGCCCCAGCATTTT | CASVQGGLNQPQHF
TRBJ2-5 | - | TRBV9 | TRBD2 | TGTGCCAGCAGCGTTGGGACGGGGGGCCAAGAGACCCAGTACTTC | CASSVGTGGQETQYF
TRBJ2-6 | - | TRBV5-1 | TRBD1 | TGCGCCAGCAGCCCCAGGGGGCCTGGTGGGGCCAACGTCCTGACTTTC | CASSPRGPGGANVLTF
TRBJ2-3 | - | TRBV7-9 | TRBD1 | TGTGCCAGCAGCGGATCGACAGGGGGCAACACAGATACGCAGTATTTT | CASSGSTGGNTDTQYF
TRBJ2-7 | - | TRBV9 | TRBD1 | TGTGCCAGCAGCGTAGTAGAGGCCTCCCACAGGGGGATTCATCTGGTTGAGCAGTACTTC | CASSVVEASHRGIHLVEQYF
TRBJ1-5 | - | TRBV4-1 | TRBD1 | TGCGCCAGCAGCCAGGGGACAGCCTTTAATCAGCCCCAGCATTTT | CASSQGTAFNQPQHF
TRBJ2-7 | - | TRBV6-5 | TRBD2 | TGTGCCAGCAGATCCTCCGGCGGGGGATTCTACGAGCAGTACTTC | CASRSSGGGFYEQYF
TRBJ2-7 | - | TRBV5-1 | TRBD2 | TGCGCCAGCTCCGGACTAGCGGGAGACTACGAGCAGTACTTC | CASSGLAGDYEQYF
TRBJ1-2 | - | TRBV12-5 | - | TGTGCTAGTGGCCCCGGAGTAAATGGCTACACCTTC | CASGPGVNGYTF
TRBJ1-1 | - | TRBV18 | TRBD1 | TGTGCCAGCTCACCCCCAGGGGGGCACCTGAGGACTGAAGCTTTCTTT | CASSPPGGHLRTEAFF
TRBJ2-1 | - | TRBV18 | - | TGTGCCAGCTCCGCGACAGTCTCCTACAATGAGCAGTTCTTC | CASSATVSYNEQFF
TRBJ2-3 | - | TRBV7-7 | - | TGTGCCAGCAGCTTAGGAGGGCATCGCACAGATACGCAGTATTTT | CASSLGGHRTDTQYF
TRBJ2-1 | - | TRBV7-7 | TRBD2 | TGTGCTAGCAGCTCCGGGAGGAACAATGAGCAGTTCTTC | CASSSGRNNEQFF
TRBJ2-5 | - | TRBV5-4 | - | TGTGCCAGCAGCTTCCCGGGAGCTCAAGAGACCCAGTACTTC | CASSFPGAQETQYF
TRBJ1-3 | - | TRBV6-1 | - | TGTGCCAGCAGTGAAATCCTGAGGTATTCTGGAAACACCATATATTTT | CASSEILRYSGNTIYF
TRBJ1-5 | - | TRBV19 | - | TGTGCCAGTAGTATACGAGGTCAGCCCCGGCATTTT | CASSIRGQPRHF
TRBJ2-6 | - | TRBV5-1 | - | TGCGCCAGCAGCCCTGCTGGGGGCGGCGTTTTTGCTGGGGCCAACGTCCTGACTTTC | CASSPAGGGVFAGANVLTF
TRBJ1-4 | - | TRBV2 | - | TGTGCCAGCAGGGCTCAGGGTCTGACTAATGAAAAACTGTTTTTT | CASRAQGLTNEKLFF
TRBJ2-7 | - | TRBV11-2 | - | TGTGCCAGCAGCTTAGTTTCGGGAAGGGAGCAGTACTTC | CASSLVSGREQYF
TRBJ2-1 | - | TRBV7-2 | TRBD2 | TGTGCCAGCAGCTTATCTCTAGCGGGGGACAATGAGCAGTTCTTC | CASSLSLAGDNEQFF
TRBJ1-3 | - | TRBV5-1 | - | TGCGCCAGCAGCTTAACCGGGACAACTGGAAACACCATATATTTT | CASSLTGTTGNTIYF
TRBJ1-1 | - | TRBV10-3 | TRBD1 | TGTGCCATCAGTGAGTGGGGGACAGGGTCAGAAGCTTTCTTT | CAISEWGTGSEAFF
TRBJ1-4 | - | TRBV7-9 | - | TGTGCCAGCACGAGGATCTCAAATGAAAAACTGTTTTTT | CASTRISNEKLFF
TRBJ1-2 | - | TRBV5-1 | - | TGCGCCAGCAGCTTGGCAGATCAATATGGCTACACCTTC | CASSLADQYGYTF
TRBJ1-4 | - | TRBV2 | - | TGTGCCAGCAGTGAATGGGGGGCAACTAATGAAAAACTGTTTTTT | CASSEWGATNEKLFF
TRBJ2-5 | - | TRBV7-3 | - | TGTGCCAGCAGCTTACGGAACAAGGGGTTCCAGTACTTC | CASSLRNKGFQYF
TRBJ2-2 | - | TRBV4-1 | - | TGCGCCAGCAGCCCCCTCGGAACAGGGATTGCCGGGGAGCTGTTTTTT | CASSPLGTGIAGELFF
TRBJ2-1 | - | TRBV7-9 | TRBD2 | TGTGCCAGCAGCTTAGGGGGAGCGGGAGGAGCCAATGAGCAGTTCTTC | CASSLGGAGGANEQFF
TRBJ1-2 | - | TRBV5-6 | TRBD1 | TGTGCCAGCAGCTCACAGGGGGTCTATGGCTACACCTTC | CASSSQGVYGYTF
TRBJ2-3 | - | TRBV18 | TRBD2 | TGTGCCAGCTCACGATCTACTAGCGGTTCCACAGATACGCAGTATTTT | CASSRSTSGSTDTQYF
TRBJ2-2 | - | TRBV4-1 | - | TGCGCCAGCAGCCAAGAAAGGAGGAACACCGGGGAGCTGTTTTTT | CASSQERRNTGELFF
TRBJ1-5 | - | TRBV18 | - | TGTGCCAGCTCACCGGGCAGGGGATTGGACAATCAGCCCCAGCATTTT | CASSPGRGLDNQPQHF
TRBJ2-7 | - | TRBV2 | TRBD2 | TGTGCCAGCAGCCCGAGCGGAGCGGGATACGAGCAGTACTTC | CASSPSGAGYEQYF
TRBJ1-1 | - | TRBV6-4 | TRBD1 | TGTGCCAGCAGTGACTCTTACAGGGGCCACACTGAAGCTTTCTTT | CASSDSYRGHTEAFF
TRBJ2-3 | once | TRBV11-2 | - | TGTGCCAGCAGCCCGATTAGTGGGGAGGATACGCAGTATTTT | CASSPISGEDTQYF
TRBJ2-5 | - | TRBV7-2 | TRBD2 | TGTGCCAGCAGCTTAGCGCTGATTAGCGGGGGGCGCGAGACCCAGTACTTC | CASSLALISGGRETQYF
TRBJ1-4 | - | TRBV7-9 | - | TGTGCCAGCAGCACCTACAGTAATGAAAAACTGTTTTTT | CASSTYSNEKLFF